This is a list of T cell receptor beta chains from one sample in a study of T-cell memory formation after mild COVID-19. In TCRdb, the 5' RACE reads were re-called with MiXCR into one record per CDR3 protein. The data contain 150,000 to 200,000 distinct CDR3 sequences, about 14% of them singletons. The sequenced sample consisted of PBMCs or a T cell subset sorted from them (not recorded which). The receptors derive from an adult woman who had mild COVID-19 (a few samples of this study predate the infection). Cell type and time point are not known. Each CDR3 is given with its conserved first and last residue. Each record gives: D gene, clone size, J gene, V gene, CDR3 protein, CDR3 DNA. D genes are given only for firm matches. Only part of the rows carry a size: once, few, many, or a class if the clone is expanded.

. | . | TRBJ2-7 | TRBV18 | CASSPGAGYEQYF | TGTGCCAGCTCCCCCGGGGCTGGATACGAGCAGTACTTC
TRBD1 | . | TRBJ2-7 | TRBV6-2/TRBV6-3 | CASTSLGTGTPYEQYF | TGTGCCAGCACCAGCCTCGGGACAGGGACGCCCTACGAGCAGTACTTC
TRBD2 | . | TRBJ2-1 | TRBV24-1 | CATSDGGLAGVHEQFF | TGTGCCACCAGTGATGGGGGACTAGCGGGAGTGCATGAGCAGTTCTTC
. | few | TRBJ1-1 | TRBV7-9 | CASTNRETEAFF | TGTGCCAGCACTAACCGGGAAACTGAAGCTTTCTTT
TRBD2 | few | TRBJ2-3 | TRBV12-3/TRBV12-4 | CASSLTSGGAGDTQYF | TGTGCCAGCAGCCTAACTAGCGGGGGGGCCGGAGATACGCAGTATTTT
TRBD1 | . | TRBJ2-2 | TRBV6-5 | CASSYKAGTDGTGELFF | TGTGCCAGCAGTTACAAAGCCGGGACAGACGGCACCGGGGAGCTGTTTTTT
TRBD1 | . | TRBJ1-2 | TRBV7-2 | CASSPGTGGGGYTF | TGTGCCAGCAGCCCCGGGACAGGGGGAGGGGGCTACACCTTC
TRBD2 | many | TRBJ2-3 | TRBV7-2 | CASSLISGSWDTQYF | TGTGCCAGCAGCTTAATAAGCGGGAGTTGGGATACGCAGTATTTT
. | . | TRBJ2-1 | TRBV12-3/TRBV12-4 | CASSPPVRGRSSYNEQFF | TGTGCCAGCAGTCCCCCTGTTCGAGGCCGCAGCTCCTACAATGAGCAGTTCTTC
. | many | TRBJ2-2 | TRBV19 | CASGQTGELFF | TGTGCCAGTGGTCAAACCGGGGAGCTGTTTTTT
TRBD1 | . | TRBJ2-7 | TRBV5-1 | CASSPGTGGDYEQYF | TGCGCCAGCAGCCCCGGGACAGGGGGGGACTACGAGCAGTACTTC
TRBD2 | few | TRBJ2-3 | TRBV20-1 | CSAQTSGEADTQYF | TGCAGTGCACAGACTAGCGGGGAAGCAGATACGCAGTATTTT
TRBD1 | . | TRBJ2-7 | TRBV4-1 | CASSQAGTVLYEQYF | TGCGCCAGCAGCCAAGCCGGGACAGTCCTCTACGAGCAGTACTTC
TRBD2 | few | TRBJ2-5 | TRBV7-3 | CASSITSGTETQYF | TGTGCCAGCAGCATTACTAGCGGGACGGAGACCCAGTACTTC
TRBD2 | . | TRBJ2-1 | TRBV20-1 | CSARVTSGSYNEQFF | TGCAGTGCTAGGGTCACTAGCGGGAGTTACAATGAGCAGTTCTTC
. | . | TRBJ2-7 | TRBV20-1 | CSARAPSSPKQYF | TGCAGTGCTAGGGCCCCCTCCTCTCCGAAGCAGTACTTC
. | few | TRBJ2-1 | TRBV15 | CATSRDHDSSGQQFF | TGTGCCACCAGCAGAGACCATGACAGCTCGGGGCAGCAGTTCTTC
. | . | TRBJ2-7 | TRBV20-1 | CSARDHPSYEQYF | TGCAGTGCTAGGGACCATCCCTCCTACGAGCAGTACTTC
. | . | TRBJ2-3 | TRBV20-1 | CSAQVGTDTQYF | TGCAGTGCTCAAGTGGGCACAGATACGCAGTATTTT
. | few | TRBJ1-1 | TRBV9 | CASSVGGGGTEAFF | TGTGCCAGCAGCGTAGGAGGGGGTGGCACTGAAGCTTTCTTT
. | . | TRBJ2-7 | TRBV5-1 | CASSLEVAAYEQYF | TGCGCCAGCAGCTTGGAAGTCGCCGCCTACGAGCAGTACTTC
. | . | TRBJ2-1 | TRBV12-3/TRBV12-4 | CASRSVNLDNEQFF | TGTGCCAGCAGAAGCGTTAATCTGGATAATGAGCAGTTCTTC
. | few | TRBJ2-2 | TRBV15 | CATSGSGVGELFF | TGTGCCACCAGCGGGTCGGGGGTCGGGGAGCTGTTTTTT
. | many | TRBJ2-2 | TRBV7-9 | CASSFGLGDTGELFF | TGTGCCAGCAGCTTTGGTTTGGGGGACACCGGGGAGCTGTTTTTT
TRBD2 | few | TRBJ2-1 | TRBV7-6 | CASSMGTSGSLYEQFF | TGTGCCAGCAGCATGGGGACTAGCGGGAGCTTATATGAGCAGTTCTTC
TRBD1 | many | TRBJ1-1 | TRBV18 | CASHVTGGAEAFF | TGTGCCAGCCATGTAACAGGGGGGGCTGAAGCTTTCTTT
TRBD1 | many | TRBJ2-3 | TRBV12-3/TRBV12-4 | CASSSGQGITDTQYF | TGTGCCAGCAGTTCCGGACAGGGAATAACAGATACGCAGTATTTT
. | many | TRBJ2-7 | TRBV7-9 | CASSQDSYEQYF | TGTGCCAGCAGCCAAGACAGCTACGAGCAGTACTTC
. | . | TRBJ1-1 | TRBV24-1 | CATSEGVNTEAFF | TGTGCCACCAGTGAAGGGGTGAACACTGAAGCTTTCTTT
. | few | TRBJ2-3 | TRBV5-1 | CASSLLTSASTDTQYF | TGCGCCAGCAGCCTGTTGACGTCGGCGAGCACAGATACGCAGTATTTT
. | many | TRBJ2-5 | TRBV7-9 | CASSSSGGKETQYF | TGTGCCAGCAGCTCCTCCGGCGGGAAAGAGACCCAGTACTTC
. | . | TRBJ1-4 | TRBV5-1 | CASSQTATNEKLFF | TGCGCCAGCAGCCAGACAGCAACTAATGAAAAACTGTTTTTT
TRBD1 | few | TRBJ2-7 | TRBV5-1 | CASSPPGTGYLEQYF | TGCGCCAGCAGCCCGCCCGGGACAGGGTACTTGGAGCAGTACTTC
TRBD1 | few | TRBJ1-5 | TRBV7-2 | CASSLAGTGDQPQHF | TGTGCCAGCAGCTTAGCCGGGACAGGCGATCAGCCCCAGCATTTT
. | . | TRBJ2-1 | TRBV5-1 | CASSGGDSPWEIEQFF | TGCGCCAGCAGCGGCGGGGACAGTCCTTGGGAGATTGAGCAGTTCTTC
. | many | TRBJ2-1 | TRBV7-2 | CASSLYLSSSYNEQFF | TGTGCCAGCAGCCTATACTTGTCGAGCTCCTACAATGAGCAGTTCTTC
. | . | TRBJ2-1 | TRBV9 | CASSVDSTGRSFNEQFF | TGTGCCAGCAGCGTAGATTCTACGGGGCGATCCTTTAATGAGCAGTTCTTC
TRBD1 | . | TRBJ1-2 | TRBV5-1 | CASSLEPGQGANYGYTF | TGCGCCAGCAGCTTGGAGCCTGGACAGGGGGCAAACTATGGCTACACCTTC
. | . | TRBJ2-3 | TRBV7-8 | CASSSMDADTQYF | TGTGCCAGCAGCTCGATGGACGCCGATACGCAGTATTTT
. | . | TRBJ1-4 | TRBV7-2 | CASSSISGATNEKLFF | TGTGCCAGCAGCTCCATCTCCGGAGCAACTAATGAAAAACTGTTTTTT
. | many | TRBJ2-1 | TRBV24-1 | CATSEPYSYNEQFF | TGTGCCACCAGTGAACCTTACTCCTACAATGAGCAGTTCTTC
TRBD2 | . | TRBJ2-4 | TRBV12-3/TRBV12-4 | CASSSPRGGPSKNIQYF | TGTGCCAGCAGTTCCCCCCGGGGGGGGCCTTCCAAAAACATTCAGTACTTC
. | few | TRBJ2-3 | TRBV4-3 | CASSQENEPEDTQYF | TGCGCCAGCAGCCAAGAGAATGAACCCGAAGATACGCAGTATTTT
. | few | TRBJ1-3 | TRBV6-5 | CASSYSGGASGNTIYF | TGTGCCAGCAGTTACTCGGGGGGAGCCTCTGGAAACACCATATATTTT
TRBD1 | few | TRBJ2-3 | TRBV29-1 | CSARTGFISDTQYF | TGCAGCGCCCGGACAGGGTTTATCTCAGATACGCAGTATTTT
TRBD1 | . | TRBJ1-2 | TRBV7-9 | CASSTGQDSYGYTF | TGTGCCAGCAGTACGGGACAGGACTCCTATGGCTACACCTTC
TRBD2 | few | TRBJ2-5 | TRBV14 | CASSQGGLAQETQYF | TGTGCCAGCAGCCAAGGGGGACTAGCACAAGAGACCCAGTACTTC
. | few | TRBJ2-1 | TRBV29-1 | CSVEGQRGNYNEQFF | TGCAGCGTTGAAGGCCAGAGGGGAAACTACAATGAGCAGTTCTTC
. | few | TRBJ2-7 | TRBV3-1 | CASSQEETPDPKQYF | TGTGCCAGCAGCCAAGAGGAAACCCCCGACCCCAAGCAGTACTTC
TRBD2 | . | TRBJ2-3 | TRBV11-2 | CASSPRGGGGPDSTTDTQYF | TGTGCCAGCAGCCCACGCGGGGGGGGCGGACCCGACTCAACGACAGATACGCAGTATTTT
. | . | TRBJ2-5 | TRBV21-1 | CASSGTDQETQYF | TGTGCCAGCAGCGGGACAGATCAAGAGACCCAGTACTTC
TRBD1 | . | TRBJ2-1 | TRBV9 | CASSVGGGISYNEQFF | TGTGCCAGCAGCGTAGGAGGGGGCATCTCCTACAATGAGCAGTTCTTC